These 5 T cell receptor beta chains originate from one sample sequenced in a study of cytomegalovirus exposure and HLA in healthy donors. With 60 Vbeta and 13 Jbeta primers, the PCR was carried out. Measured with immunoSEQ multiplex PCR; TCRdb has only the in-frame clones, and not every one. This sample lists around 130,000 clones; its ten largest clones have roughly 1.6%. The specimen sequenced was PBMCs. Every receptor here comes from a woman aged 40 to 49 in good health and CMV-seronegative.

The chain joins TRBV19 to TRBJ2-3; TRBD2 matches at 8 bases. Germline loops: CDR1 LNHDA, CDR2 SQIVND (reference sequence). The V gene end was trimmed by 3 bases and the J gene end by 0 bases; junction bases not matched to a gene: 5. This CDR3 has 16 residues. The CDR3 protein is CASSIGRGLSTDTQYF. CDR3 in DNA: TGTGCCAGTAGTATCGGGAGGGGCCTCAGCACAGATACGCAGTATTTT.

CDR3 residues: CASSRGRTGQETQYF. For the CDR3, the DNA is TGTGCCAGCAGCCGGGGCCGTACAGGGCAAGAGACCCAGTACTTC. This sequence joins TRBV5-5 and TRBJ2-5; D perhaps matches TRBD1 (6 bases). The CDR3 covers 15 residues. Trimming cost V 4 bases and J 2 bases, with 15 bases left between them. Germline V gene lookup returns CDR1 SGHKS and CDR2 YYEKEE (reference sequence). Looking up the rest from reference TRBV5-5 and TRBJ2-5 gives the full variable domain: DAGVTQSPTHLIKTRGQQVTLRCSPISGHKSVSWYQQVLGQGPQFIFQYYEKEERGRGNFPDRFSARQFPNYSSELNVNALLLGDSALYLCASSRGRTGQETQYFGPGTRLLVL.

The chain uses TRBV7-9 and TRBJ1-5; D is undetermined. Per germline, CDR1 SEHNR and CDR2 FQNEAQ (reference sequence). Trimming pared 5 bases from V and 4 bases from J, leaving 9 bases between. The CDR3 sequence is 13 residues long. The CDR3 DNA reads as TGTGCCAGCAGCCCGACTGGGAATCAGCCCCAGCATTTT. Its translation is CASSPTGNQPQHF.

In DNA, the CDR3 is TGTGCCAGCAGTTCAGGACTAGCGGGAGGAGATACGCAGTATTTT. Amino acids: CASSSGLAGGDTQYF. The V gene is TRBV27, the J gene TRBJ2-3, with TRBD2 matching over 14 bases. Germline V gives CDR1 MNHEY, CDR2 SMNVEV (reference sequence). V shed 4 bases, J shed 5 bases, and the junction held 2 bases outside the gene matches. The CDR3 covers 15 residues.

CDR3 nucleotide sequence: TGTGCCAGCAGCTTGAGAGCATACGAGCAGTACTTC. This encodes CASSLRAYEQYF. This chain joins TRBV5-6 and TRBJ2-7; D gene ambiguous. Germline CDR1 SGHDT, CDR2 YYEEEE. CDR3 length equals 12 residues. The V gene lost 1 base and the J gene lost 4 bases, with 6 bases spanning the gap.